This paragraph covers one T cell receptor beta chain sequence. These data belong to a study of blood T cell repertoires in COVID-19. Whole-study context: Whether acute or convalescent, the COVID-19 samples came from the United States, Italy and Spain.

The CDR3 has 17 amino acids. Germline-derived CDR1 and CDR2 are LGHNA and YNFKEQ. V lost 1 base and J lost 12; bases outside the gene matches: 12. Repertoires were generated with immunoSEQ multiplex PCR, while TCRdb's copy carries only in-frame clones and drops some. The data contain 140,000 to 150,000 clones, about 80% of them seen just once; the ten biggest clones take up over 35%. The chain employs TRBV4-2 and TRBJ2-1; 13 bases are a match to TRBD2. This receptor was identified in a human donor in a cohort sampled during active COVID-19. Sequencing used peripheral blood. The CDR3 DNA follows: TGTGCCAGCAGCCAAGGCCGCCCGACTAGCGGGGGGTTCTTGCAGTTCTTC. Translated: CASSQGRPTSGGFLQFF.